Below are 13 T cell receptor beta chains sequenced from a single sample in a study of lymphopenia after photon versus proton radiotherapy. Generated by immunoSEQ multiplex PCR, the TCRdb table keeps only in-frame clones and is missing some. The sample shows fewer than 35,000 clones, approximately 89% of them seen only once. The sequencing here drew on peripheral blood, taken from a patient treated with proton-based radiotherapy. The receptors were sampled from a woman aged 65 to 85 with pancreatic cancer. Some clones in this sample may be carry-over from other donors' samples.

The CDR3 region has the DNA TGTGCCAGCTCACCACCCGGACGGATCTATGGCTACACCTTC. It is translated as CASSPPGRIYGYTF. This chain uses TRBV18 with TRBJ1-2; D gene unclear. CDR3 length: 14 amino acids. The V gene lost 0 bases and the J gene lost 4 bases, with 9 bases spanning the gap. From germline, CDR1 is KGHSH and CDR2 LQKENI. The full variable domain, in which reference TRBV18 and TRBJ1-2 provide the parts outside the CDR3, is NAGVMQNPRHLVRRRGQEARLRCSPMKGHSHVYWYRQLPEEGLKFMVYLQKENIIDESGMPKERFSAEFPKEGPSILRIQQVVRGDSAAYFCASSPPGRIYGYTFGSGTRLTVV.

As concerns this clone: At one of its ends the junction is not consistent with the germline gene, which may arise from a read error. The chain couples TRBV7-8 to TRBJ1-1; no definite D call. This CDR3 region has 16 residues. The V gene's germline CDR1 is SGHVS and CDR2 FQNEAQ. This CDR3 reads CASSLVLSGSSTEAFF. The CDR3 nucleotides read TGTGCCAGCAGTTTAGTCCTTTCGGGGAGTAGTACTGAAGCTTTCTTT.

The chain joins TRBV12-2 to TRBJ2-3; the D call of TRBD2 is as the table states it, not checked on the DNA. TRBV12-2 is given as a pseudogene. The CDR3 runs 16 residues. In nucleotides, the CDR3 is TGTGCAAGTCGCTTCCGGACTCGACCTTACACAGATACGCAGTATTTT. Translation gives CASRFRTRPYTDTQYF.

CDR3 amino acids: CASSLPAGELFF. The CDR3, as DNA: TGTGCCAGCAGTTTACCGGCCGGGGAGCTGTTTTTT. The chain links TRBV28 to TRBJ2-2; D call uncertain. Germline CDR1 is MDHEN and CDR2 is SYDVKM. This CDR3 is built from 12 residues. V was trimmed by 2 bases and J by 6 bases, leaving 4 bases between them.

CDR3 residues: CASSESGGRADTQYF. CDR3 nucleotides: TGTGCCAGCAGTGAATCAGGGGGCCGGGCAGATACGCAGTATTTT. The V gene is TRBV2, the J gene TRBJ2-3, with 8 bases lining up with TRBD1. Germline loops: CDR1 SNHLY, CDR2 FYNNEI. With 2 bases clipped from V and 4 bases from J, the junction kept 5 bases outside the gene matches. CDR3 size: 15 residues.

The chain links TRBV4-1 to TRBJ1-1, with D possibly TRBD1 on 5 matching bases. Trimming took 1 base from V and 5 from J, leaving 14 bases between them. Germline V CDR1 and CDR2: MGHRA, YSYEKL. The length of the CDR3 is 15 residues. The CDR3: CASSQAAGRETEAFF. CDR3 DNA sequence: TGCGCCAGCAGCCAAGCGGCAGGGCGAGAAACTGAAGCTTTCTTT.

This chain connects TRBV6-1 to TRBJ1-2; D uncertain. Germline assignment: CDR1 MNHNS and CDR2 SASEGT. Deletions cut 3 bases from V and 6 bases from J, with 17 bases between. The CDR3 length is 15 residues. For the CDR3, the DNA is TGTGCCAGCAGTGAGGGTTGGAAGAGTGGACATGGCTACACCTTC. Its translation: CASSEGWKSGHGYTF.

The CDR3 DNA reads as TGTGCCAGCAGTGAAGCGGGTGGTCAGGGGGCTGGCGGCTACACCTTC. It translates to CASSEAGGQGAGGYTF. This chain uses TRBV6-1 with TRBJ1-2, with TRBD1 matching 8 bases. The CDR3 sequence is 16 residues long. The germline CDR1 and CDR2 sequences are MNHNS and SASEGT. Losses at the gene ends were 0 bases for V and 8 bases for J; bases not matched to a gene: 11.

This clone was observed a single time. This chain joins TRBV2 and TRBJ1-1, with D possibly matching TRBD1 (5 bases). CDR3 length: 14 amino acids. V lost 1 base and J 9 bases, leaving 15 bases between the germline ends. Germline-derived CDR1 and CDR2 are SNHLY and FYNNEI. The CDR3 sequence is CASSEVAGTVKAFF. The CDR3 coding sequence is TGTGCCAGCAGTGAAGTTGCAGGGACCGTAAAAGCTTTCTTT.

The gene calls are TRBV5-1 and TRBJ2-1; perhaps TRBD1 as D (5 bases). The V gene lost 6 bases and the J gene lost 2 bases, with 12 bases spanning the gap. Germline-derived CDR1 and CDR2 are SGHRS and YFSETQ. The CDR3 length is 14 residues. The CDR3 region is CASTRQGPYNEQFF. CDR3 sequence (DNA): TGCGCCAGCACCCGGCAGGGTCCCTACAATGAGCAGTTCTTC.

In this sample, this clone turned up a few times. The chain employs TRBV7-8 and TRBJ2-1, with D possibly matching TRBD1 (5 bases). This CDR3 contains 16 residues. Germline CDR1 and CDR2: SGHVS and FQNEAQ. V lost 5 bases, J lost 4 bases, and 18 bases lay in between. CDR3 in amino acids: CASSLDKGSAYNEQFF. CDR3 DNA sequence: TGTGCCAGCAGCCTGGACAAAGGATCGGCTTACAATGAGCAGTTCTTC.

The chain recombines TRBV7-3 with TRBJ2-1, with D possibly being TRBD1 (7 bases). Trimming pared 3 bases from V and 4 bases from J, leaving 10 bases between. The CDR3 contains 14 residues. Germline CDR1 is SGHTA and CDR2 is FQGTGA. As DNA, the CDR3 is TGTGCCAGCAGCTTGACAGGGACTTACAATGAGCAGTTCTTC. This codes for CASSLTGTYNEQFF.

This chain joins TRBV5-1 and TRBJ2-7; 7 nucleotides match TRBD2. This CDR3 spans 14 amino acids. J gave up 2 bases and V 7 bases, and 9 bases lay outside the gene matches. Per germline, CDR1 SGHRS and CDR2 YFSETQ. This chain's CDR3 is CASPTAGVTYEQYF. DNA for the CDR3: TGCGCCAGCCCCACGGCGGGGGTAACCTACGAGCAGTACTTC.